This note documents a single TCR beta chain sequence. This CDR3 is also generated by other DNA sequences in the sample. This entry belongs to a study of blood T cell repertoires in COVID-19. About the study: Specimens from acute and convalescent COVID-19 originated in the United States, Italy and Spain. PBMCs, B-cell-depleted T cells, or T cells provided the cDNA or gDNA that made up the material.

The CDR3 is 14 residues long. Germline V lookup: CDR1 SGHDT, CDR2 YYEEEE. J was trimmed by 4 bases and V by 0 bases; bases with no gene match: 1. In the original processing: Amplification from reference gene primers served as the basis for estimated nucleated cell counts. Sequencing was performed with immunoSEQ multiplex PCR; in TCRdb, only in-frame clones are kept and a portion is missing. V, J and clone size are those of that table, while D and trimming were read from the DNA. The sample holds more than 100,000 clones, about 89% seen once. The rearrangement links TRBV5-6 to TRBJ2-3, with TRBD1 matching over 8 bases. This TCR derives from a man over 45 with active COVID-19. Sequencing input: peripheral blood. The CDR3 sequence: CASSLGQGSDTQYF. The CDR3 DNA sequence: TGTGCCAGCAGCTTGGGACAGGGGTCAGATACGCAGTATTTT.